This TCR beta chain was found in a study of a mutant IDH1 vaccine in newly diagnosed glioma. On this clone: The target antigen is unknown.

Here immunoSEQ multiplex PCR was the method, and the copy in TCRdb shows in-frame clones only, minus some. Found here are about 66,000 clones, under 85% of them singletons; the top ten hold 3% to 4%. CDR1 SGHNT and CDR2 YYREEE come from the germline V gene (reference sequence). The CDR3 loop spans 16 amino acids. V lost 5 bases, J lost 5 bases, and 23 bases lay in between. Regarding time point: week 11, during vaccination. Each dose of the vaccine consisted of 300 ug of mutant IDH1 20-mer peptide, with topical imiquimod. The donors had new WHO grade 3 or 4 astrocytomas; these were IDH1-mutant and ATRX-lost.

This TCR was sampled from a man aged 30-40 years with glioma. The chain combines TRBV5-4 with TRBJ2-7; D perhaps matches TRBD1 (7 bases). This specimen was PBMCs, taken from a glioma patient whose treatment included an IDH1 peptide vaccine. The CDR3 region is CASRLTAGGTVDEQYF. DNA of the CDR3: TGTGCCAGCAGATTAACTGCCGGAGGGACAGTAGACGAGCAGTACTTC. Based on the CDR3 plus reference TRBV5-4 and TRBJ2-7, the full variable domain is ETGVTQSPTHLIKTRGQQVTLRCSSQSGHNTVSWYQQALGQGPQFIFQYYREEENGRGNFPPRFSGLQFPNYSSELNVNALELDDSALYLCASRLTAGGTVDEQYFGPGTRLTVT.